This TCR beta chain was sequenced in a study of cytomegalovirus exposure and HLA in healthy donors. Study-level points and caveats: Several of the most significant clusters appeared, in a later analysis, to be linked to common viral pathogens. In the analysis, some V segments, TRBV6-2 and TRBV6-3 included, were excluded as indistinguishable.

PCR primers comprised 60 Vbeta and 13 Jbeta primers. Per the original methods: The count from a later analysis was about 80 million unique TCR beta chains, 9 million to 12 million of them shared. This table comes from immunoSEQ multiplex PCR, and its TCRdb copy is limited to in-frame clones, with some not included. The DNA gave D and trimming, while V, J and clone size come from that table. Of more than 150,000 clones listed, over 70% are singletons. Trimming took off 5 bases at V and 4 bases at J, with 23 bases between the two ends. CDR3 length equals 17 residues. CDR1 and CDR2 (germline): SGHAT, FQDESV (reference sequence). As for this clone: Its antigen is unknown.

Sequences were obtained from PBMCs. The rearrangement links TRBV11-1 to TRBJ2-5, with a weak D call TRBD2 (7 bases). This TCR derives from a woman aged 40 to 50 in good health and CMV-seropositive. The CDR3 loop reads CASSAPPGRGARETQYF. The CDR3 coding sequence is TGTGCCAGCAGCGCCCCCCCTGGTCGGGGGGCACGAGAGACCCAGTACTTC.